These 13 T cell receptor beta chains were all obtained from the same sample, sequenced in a study of CD8 T cells in ankylosing spondylitis. TCRdb re-derived calls from the 5' RACE reads in MiXCR, one entry per CDR3 protein. Seen here are around 300,000 distinct CDR3 sequences, around 10% observed once, and the top ten hold about 10%. Material: blood, either unsorted or a sorted T cell fraction (not recorded which). Every receptor here comes from a female donor with ankylosing spondylitis or in good health (not recorded which).

The gene calls are TRBV5-6 and TRBJ2-7; D is unclear. The germline V and J ends were trimmed by 4 bases and 3 bases, with 20 bases remaining between them. The CDR3 contains 16 residues. Germline V gene sequence: CDR1 SGHDT, CDR2 YYEEEE. In DNA, the CDR3 is TGTGCCAGCAGCCCCCGGCTCGTCCCAACCCACTACGAGCAGTACTTC. It codes for CASSPRLVPTHYEQYF.

This clonotype was counted at least ten times. V is TRBV9 and J is TRBJ2-2; D perhaps matches TRBD1 (6 bases). Germline V CDR1 and CDR2: SGDLS, YYNGEE. The CDR3 loop spans 14 amino acids. The ends were cut back, 6 bases at V and 4 bases at J, with 13 bases in the middle. DNA for the CDR3: TGTGCCAGCACTGGGACACTTTCCACCGGGGAGCTGTTTTTT. It translates to CASTGTLSTGELFF.

This clonotype showed up many times. The chain links TRBV12-3 or TRBV12-4 to TRBJ1-5; D might be TRBD1 (5 bases). The V and J ends lost 5 bases and 0 bases respectively, with 20 bases between them. The CDR3 length is 18 residues. CDR3 protein: CASSRGGAVSYSNQPQHF. The CDR3 DNA is TGTGCCAGCAGTCGCGGTGGGGCAGTATCGTATAGCAATCAGCCCCAGCATTTT.

This clonotype has at least ten counts. The genes are TRBV10-3 and TRBJ2-5, with 7 bases matching TRBD1. The CDR3 spans 13 residues. Germline values: CDR1 ENHRY, CDR2 SYGVKD. V shed 11 bases, J shed 3 bases, and the junction held 9 bases outside the gene matches. The CDR3 nucleotides read TGTGCCTCTAACCGGGACAGTGAAGAGACCCAGTACTTC. Its protein product is CASNRDSEETQYF.

This clonotype has more than one count but fewer than ten. The chain joins TRBV6-2 or TRBV6-3 to TRBJ2-1; 15 positions match TRBD2. Germline CDR1 MNHEY, CDR2 SVGEGT. J was trimmed by 1 base and V by 10 bases; bases with no gene match: 5. The CDR3 extends over 16 amino acids. Written as DNA, the CDR3 is TGTGCCACCAGGGGACTAGCGGGAGGTTCCTACAATGAGCAGTTCTTC. This encodes CATRGLAGGSYNEQFF.

This clonotype was observed many times. V and J are TRBV20-1 and TRBJ2-1, with TRBD2 identical over 8 bases. The CDR3 spans 14 residues. The trim removed 3 bases at V and 3 bases at J, leaving 4 bases unmatched. The germline gives CDR1 DFQATT, CDR2 SNEGSKA (reference sequence). CDR3: CSARKRGYYNEQFF. The CDR3, as DNA: TGCAGTGCTAGGAAGCGGGGGTACTACAATGAGCAGTTCTTC.

This clonotype came up many times. The rearrangement uses TRBV30 and TRBJ2-3, with 7 bases that match TRBD1. This CDR3 comprises 15 residues. Germline CDR1 and CDR2: GTSNPN and SVGIG (reference sequence). With 2 bases clipped from V and 1 base from J, the junction kept 6 bases outside the gene matches. The CDR3 bases are TGTGCCTGGAGTTCGGACAGGCTGGGCACAGATACGCAGTATTTT. This gives the protein CAWSSDRLGTDTQYF.

The table lists this clonotype with many counts. The rearrangement joins TRBV14 to TRBJ2-2; D gene unclear. The CDR3 has 16 amino acids. Germline V gives CDR1 SGHDN, CDR2 FVKESK. V lost 0 bases to trimming and J lost 3 bases, with 11 bases between them. The CDR3 here is CASSQDLRWHTGELFF. As DNA, the CDR3 is TGTGCCAGCAGCCAAGATTTAAGATGGCACACCGGGGAGCTGTTTTTT.

This clonotype was seen at least ten times. J is TRBJ2-3 and V is TRBV7-9, with 11 nucleotides matching TRBD2. With 5 bases clipped from V and 2 bases from J, the junction kept 6 bases outside the gene matches. The CDR3 runs 16 residues. Germline V lookup: CDR1 SEHNR, CDR2 FQNEAQ (reference sequence). The CDR3 sequence is CASSLGTSGYTDTQYF. The CDR3 nucleotides are TGTGCCAGCAGCCTTGGGACTAGCGGTTACACAGATACGCAGTATTTT.

V gene TRBV7-2 combines with J gene TRBJ2-5; no clear D gene. Germline CDR1 and CDR2: SGHTA and FQGNSA. This CDR3 region has 12 residues. Trimming pared 5 bases from V and 3 bases from J, leaving 7 bases between. The CDR3 is CASSHIEETQYF. CDR3 DNA: TGTGCCAGCAGCCACATAGAAGAGACCCAGTACTTC.

This clonotype was seen ten or more times. The V and J genes are TRBV5-1 and TRBJ2-3; tentative D call: TRBD2 (6 bases). CDR1 is SGHRS, CDR2 YFSETQ, per germline. V was shortened by 4 bases and J by 6 bases, with 24 bases between the two germline ends. This CDR3 comprises 17 residues. The DNA of the CDR3 is TGCGCCAGCAGCATCTCCCTGGGCGGGCGGGACGTGGATACGCAGTATTTT. Amino acid sequence: CASSISLGGRDVDTQYF.

This clonotype has only a few counts. The chain combines TRBV1 with TRBJ2-7; the table assigns TRBD2, which was not confirmed against the DNA. TRBV1 is classified as a pseudogene. The CDR3 runs 16 residues. As DNA, the CDR3 is TGCACCAGCAGCCAACGACTAGCGGGAGGCACATACGAGCAGTACTTC. This sequence encodes CTSSQRLAGGTYEQYF.

The chain carries TRBV6-1 and TRBJ2-2; possible D gene TRBD1, 5 bases. V lost 5 bases, J lost 2 bases, and 15 bases lay in between. The length of the CDR3 is 16 residues. Per germline, CDR1 MNHNS and CDR2 SASEGT. CDR3 amino acids: CASSKIDSSNTGELFF. CDR3 coding DNA: TGTGCCAGCAGTAAAATAGACAGTTCCAACACCGGGGAGCTGTTTTTT.